Sequencing of this T cell receptor (beta chain) was carried out in a study of blood T cell repertoires in COVID-19. Study as a whole: Acute and convalescent COVID-19 samples came from the United States, Italy and Spain.

In its sample, this clone was seen once. The CDR3 covers 13 residues. The V end lost 9 bases, the J end lost 13 bases, and 19 bases lay between the germline ends. CDR1 is MNHEY, CDR2 SMNVEV, per germline (reference sequence). As processed by the authors: Quantification of nucleated cells was approximated via reference gene primer amplification. Clones were sequenced by immunoSEQ multiplex PCR, and TCRdb holds only the in-frame ones, with some missing. The V and J calls and clone size were taken over from that table, and D and trimming were inferred from the DNA. This table has 56,000 or so clones, about 87% appearing once.

The TCR comes from a man aged 50 or older with acute or convalescent COVID-19. The sequenced sample was peripheral blood. V and J are TRBV27 and TRBJ1-6; D is unclear. CDR3 sequence (DNA): TGTGCCAGTTCCGGGTCGGGTAGACGTCCCCTCCACTTT. Protein sequence: CASSGSGRRPLHF.